The TCR beta chain under discussion was sequenced for a study of cytomegalovirus exposure and HLA in healthy donors. The CDR3 contains 16 residues. V lost 0 bases, J lost 0 bases, and 10 bases lay in between. Germline CDR1 SGHTA, CDR2 FQGTGA. PCR employed 60 Vbeta and 13 Jbeta primers. Profiling relied on immunoSEQ multiplex PCR, and the TCRdb table lists in-frame clones only, not all of them. The repertoire holds 200,000 to 250,000 clones, about 79% seen once, with around 2% in the top ten. Only one count was recorded for this clone. Material for sequencing was PBMCs. The chain links TRBV7-3 to TRBJ2-3; no clear D. This receptor was obtained from a man aged 18-30 years in good health and CMV-seronegative. The CDR3 region is CASSLTGRHSTDTQYF. The CDR3 nucleotides read TGTGCCAGCAGCTTAACGGGCAGGCACAGCACAGATACGCAGTATTTT.